This T cell receptor beta chain came from a study of blood T cell repertoires in COVID-19. Study information: T cells, B-cell-depleted T cells, or PBMCs supplied cDNA or gDNA.

The repertoire was sequenced with immunoSEQ multiplex PCR; TCRdb's copy has only in-frame clones and lacks some. The repertoire has more than 140,000 clones, 65% to 90% of them found once; the top ten carry about 7.2%. From germline, CDR1 is SGHRS and CDR2 YFSETQ. Losses at the gene ends were 0 bases for V and 3 bases for J; bases not matched to a gene: 3. The CDR3 loop spans 14 amino acids. The receptor's source is a woman aged 45 to 65 in a cohort sampled during active or convalescent COVID-19. V gene TRBV5-1 combines with J gene TRBJ2-7, with TRBD1 matching over 7 bases. Source material: peripheral blood. The DNA for the CDR3 is TGCGCCAGCAGCTTGGACAGGGGAATCTACGAGCAGTACTTC. Its translation is CASSLDRGIYEQYF.